This TCR beta chain was sequenced for a study of T-cell memory formation after mild COVID-19. The overall study: Among the donors, TCR clusters were largely specific to each donor.

TCRdb re-called the 5' RACE reads through MiXCR, storing one row per CDR3 protein. The sample contains some 250,000 distinct CDR3 sequences, roughly 18% of which appear only once. Germline V gene sequence: CDR1 SGHTA, CDR2 FQGNSA. The V gene end was trimmed by 0 bases and the J gene end by 3 bases; junction bases not matched to a gene: 12. CDR3 length: 20 amino acids. General study points: Day 15 to 85 contracting clones showed balanced CD4/CD8; day 15 to 37 expanders favored CD4+. CD4+ contracting clones lay mainly in CM and EM, CD8+ ones in EMRA. Cross-reactive memory seemingly joined, as some responding clones were found in pre-infection memory.

As regards this clonotype: Its antigen is not identified.

The J gene is TRBJ2-2, the V gene TRBV7-2; TRBD2 matches at 11 bases. The clonotype was recovered from a young man who had mild COVID-19 (a few samples of this study predate the infection). Cell type and time point are not known. The sequenced material came from PBMCs or a T cell subset sorted from them (not recorded which). The DNA for the CDR3 is TGTGCCAGCAGCTTAGCCCCTAGAGGTAGCGGGGGGGCCGACACCGGGGAGCTGTTTTTT. Residues: CASSLAPRGSGGADTGELFF.